Listed here are 19 T cell receptor beta chains from one sample, sequenced in a study of T-cell memory formation after mild COVID-19. In TCRdb, the 5' RACE reads were re-called with MiXCR into one record per CDR3 protein. This sample has about 190,000 distinct CDR3 sequences, with about a fifth found just once. Sample: PBMCs or a T cell subset sorted from them (not recorded which). These receptors all come from an adult woman who had mild COVID-19 (a few samples of this study predate the infection). Cell type and time point are not known.

This clonotype has just a few counts. The rearrangement joins TRBV9 to TRBJ2-7; perhaps D is TRBD1 or TRBD2 (5 bases each). V lost 0 bases to trimming and J lost 2 bases, with 15 bases between them. Germline CDR1 is SGDLS and CDR2 is YYNGEE. There are 16 residues in the CDR3. CDR3 residues: CASSVAGLASTYEQYF. The CDR3 nucleotides read TGTGCCAGCAGCGTAGCAGGGTTAGCGTCTACCTACGAGCAGTACTTC.

The chain uses TRBV15 and TRBJ1-1, with unresolved D. This CDR3 comprises 13 residues. Germline CDR1 LNHNV, CDR2 YYDKDF (reference sequence). V lost 5 bases and J 6 bases, leaving 13 bases between the germline ends. CDR3: CATSSPGQAEAFF. CDR3 nucleotides: TGTGCCACCAGCTCTCCCGGGCAGGCTGAAGCTTTCTTT.

This clonotype was picked up a small number of times. The chain employs TRBV7-2 and TRBJ1-1; D is unresolved. The CDR3 consists of 14 residues. Germline CDR1 is SGHTA and CDR2 is FQGNSA. Trimming stripped 5 bases from V and 3 bases from J, with 13 bases between. In DNA, the CDR3 is TGTGCCAGCAGCCTCGACCGGGCCTACACTGAAGCTTTCTTT. Protein sequence: CASSLDRAYTEAFF. Looking up the rest from reference TRBV7-2 and TRBJ1-1 gives the full variable domain: GAGVSQSPSNKVTEKGKDVELRCDPISGHTALYWYRQSLGQGLEFLIYFQGNSAPDKSGLPSDRFSAERTGGSVSTLTIQRTQQEDSAVYLCASSLDRAYTEAFFGQGTRLTVV.

This clonotype was found a few times. This chain links TRBV6-5 with TRBJ1-1; possible D gene TRBD1, 5 bases. Per germline, CDR1 MNHEY and CDR2 SVGAGI. Trimming cost V 0 bases and J 4 bases, with 12 bases left between them. The CDR3 totals 15 residues. The CDR3 reads CASSYSSGAGTEAFF. For the CDR3, the DNA is TGTGCCAGCAGTTACTCGAGCGGGGCGGGCACTGAAGCTTTCTTT.

This sequence joins TRBV20-1 and TRBJ1-1, with unresolved D. In germline, CDR1 is DFQATT, CDR2 SNEGSKA (reference sequence). The CDR3 sequence is 14 residues long. V was cut by 7 bases and J by 0 bases, with 15 bases left in between. For the CDR3, the DNA is TGCAGTGTTAGGGAGGAGCGCCTGAACACTGAAGCTTTCTTT. Translation: CSVREERLNTEAFF.

The V gene is TRBV27, the J gene TRBJ2-2, with D uncertain. Trimming shortened V by 5 bases and J by 4 bases, and 5 bases separated the two germline ends. The CDR3 runs 12 residues. The germline CDR1 and CDR2 sequences are MNHEY and SMNVEV (reference sequence). CDR3 in DNA: TGTGCCAGCAGTCACTTCACCGGGGAGCTGTTTTTT. This translates into CASSHFTGELFF.

This clonotype came up a few times. This chain links TRBV4-2 with TRBJ2-7; 11 bases are a match to TRBD2. The CDR3 sequence is 17 residues long. The germline CDR1 and CDR2 sequences are LGHNA and YNFKEQ. With V trimmed by 4 bases and J by 2 bases, 10 bases remained unmatched. Written as DNA, the CDR3 is TGTGCCAGCAGCCCGATGACTAGCGGGACGGTACCCTACGAGCAGTACTTC. Amino acids: CASSPMTSGTVPYEQYF.

This chain links TRBV12-3 or TRBV12-4 with TRBJ2-7; the D gene is possibly TRBD1 (5 bases). The CDR3 runs 13 residues. Trimming took off 7 bases at V and 2 bases at J, with 12 bases between the two ends. The CDR3 is CASNSDTTYEQYF. In DNA form, the CDR3 reads TGTGCCAGCAACTCGGACACAACCTACGAGCAGTACTTC.

This rearrangement joins TRBV4-3 to TRBJ1-4; D may be TRBD1 (6 bases). The germline V gene has CDR1 LGHNA and CDR2 YSLEER. Deletions cut 0 bases from V and 0 bases from J, with 14 bases between. The CDR3 loop spans 18 amino acids. The CDR3: CASSQDRAGAATNEKLFF. The CDR3 DNA sequence: TGCGCCAGCAGCCAAGATCGGGCAGGGGCAGCAACTAATGAAAAACTGTTTTTT.

The rearrangement joins TRBV27 to TRBJ1-1; tentatively, D is TRBD1 (5 bases). Germline assignment: CDR1 MNHEY and CDR2 SMNVEV (reference sequence). V lost 4 bases, J lost 5 bases, and 20 bases lay in between. This CDR3 comprises 16 residues. CDR3 nucleotide sequence: TGTGCCAGCAGTTCCCTCGGGAGGGGCCCGAATACTGAAGCTTTCTTT. Its protein product is CASSSLGRGPNTEAFF.

A single count supports this clonotype. This sequence joins TRBV7-3 and TRBJ2-7; 8 positions match TRBD2. Germline V CDR1 and CDR2: SGHTA, FQGTGA. The ends lost 2 bases at V and 2 bases at J; junction bases unmatched: 5. This CDR3 has 15 amino acids. This CDR3 reads CASSLEPGGAYEQYF. The CDR3 nucleotides are TGTGCCAGCAGCTTAGAACCGGGAGGGGCCTACGAGCAGTACTTC.

This clonotype appeared a few times. This sequence joins TRBV7-9 and TRBJ2-1; perhaps TRBD2 as D (7 bases). This CDR3 is 19 amino acids long. Germline loops: CDR1 SEHNR, CDR2 FQNEAQ (reference sequence). The germline V and J ends were trimmed by 4 bases and 5 bases, with 27 bases remaining between them. This chain's CDR3 is CASSSLGTKPTGSHNEQFF. The CDR3 DNA sequence: TGTGCCAGCAGCTCACTGGGGACTAAGCCTACAGGGTCCCACAATGAGCAGTTCTTC. The full variable domain, in which reference TRBV7-9 and TRBJ2-1 provide the parts outside the CDR3, is DTGVSQNPRHKITKRGQNVTFRCDPISEHNRLYWYRQTLGQGPEFLTYFQNEAQLEKSRLLSDRFSAERPKGSFSTLEIQRTEQGDSAMYLCASSSLGTKPTGSHNEQFFGPGTRLTVL.

This clonotype was detected a few times. CDR3: CASSEILEDGANYGYTF. DNA for the CDR3: TGTGCCAGCAGTGAAATTTTGGAGGACGGAGCTAACTATGGCTACACCTTC. The rearrangement joins TRBV2 to TRBJ1-2; D is undetermined. The CDR3 is 17 amino acids. Trimming took off 2 bases at V and 0 bases at J, with 16 bases between the two ends. Germline V gives CDR1 SNHLY, CDR2 FYNNEI.

This clonotype was detected a few times. The gene calls are TRBV12-3 or TRBV12-4 and TRBJ1-1, with D tentatively TRBD1 (5 bases). Trimming removed 3 bases at V and 1 base at J, with 12 bases between. The CDR3 loop spans 15 amino acids. CDR3 region: CASSLGGRGNTEAFF. The CDR3 nucleotides are TGTGCCAGCAGTTTGGGAGGGAGGGGGAACACTGAAGCTTTCTTT.

The chain couples TRBV7-9 to TRBJ2-3; either TRBD1 or TRBD2 may supply D (5 bases each). Germline CDR1 SEHNR, CDR2 FQNEAQ (reference sequence). Trimming took 1 base from V and 1 from J, leaving 9 bases between them. The CDR3 is 15 amino acids. The CDR3 DNA sequence: TGTGCCAGCAGCTTAGTTTGGGACCGCACAGATACGCAGTATTTT. It codes for CASSLVWDRTDTQYF.

This clonotype was detected a few times. A much larger clone differs from this one at a single base, so this may be a read error. V gene TRBV9 combines with J gene TRBJ2-3; TRBD1 matches at 9 bases. Germline values: CDR1 SGDLS, CDR2 YYNGEE. There are 16 residues in the CDR3. With V trimmed by 2 bases and J by 4 bases, 8 bases remained unmatched. This CDR3 reads CASSVIPGQGPDTQYF. Here the CDR3 DNA reads TGTGCCAGCAGCGTTATACCGGGACAGGGCCCAGATACGCAGTATTTT.

This chain joins TRBV4-1 and TRBJ2-7, with TRBD1 matching 10 bases. In germline, CDR1 is MGHRA, CDR2 YSYEKL. Trimming at V came to 0 bases and at J to 5 bases, leaving 7 bases not matched to a gene. The CDR3 spans 16 residues. CDR3 DNA sequence: TGCGCCAGCAGCCAAGAGAGGACAGGGGGGTACGACGAGCAGTACTTC. The encoded protein is CASSQERTGGYDEQYF.

The V gene is TRBV27, the J gene TRBJ2-5; no firm D call. CDR3 size: 13 residues. In germline, CDR1 is MNHEY, CDR2 SMNVEV (reference sequence). Trimming cost V 1 base and J 2 bases, with 5 bases left between them. The CDR3 sequence: CASSLWAQETQYF. CDR3 bases: TGTGCCAGCAGTTTATGGGCTCAAGAGACCCAGTACTTC.

This clonotype was recorded a few times. This chain connects TRBV20-1 to TRBJ2-7; TRBD2 is a possible D gene (6 bases). Per germline, CDR1 DFQATT and CDR2 SNEGSKA (reference sequence). V shed 1 base and J shed 6 bases, with 13 bases lying between them. The CDR3 has 13 amino acids. CDR3 nucleotides: TGCAGTGCTAGAGGACTAGTGGGTGGCGAGCAGTACTTC. Translating it yields CSARGLVGGEQYF.